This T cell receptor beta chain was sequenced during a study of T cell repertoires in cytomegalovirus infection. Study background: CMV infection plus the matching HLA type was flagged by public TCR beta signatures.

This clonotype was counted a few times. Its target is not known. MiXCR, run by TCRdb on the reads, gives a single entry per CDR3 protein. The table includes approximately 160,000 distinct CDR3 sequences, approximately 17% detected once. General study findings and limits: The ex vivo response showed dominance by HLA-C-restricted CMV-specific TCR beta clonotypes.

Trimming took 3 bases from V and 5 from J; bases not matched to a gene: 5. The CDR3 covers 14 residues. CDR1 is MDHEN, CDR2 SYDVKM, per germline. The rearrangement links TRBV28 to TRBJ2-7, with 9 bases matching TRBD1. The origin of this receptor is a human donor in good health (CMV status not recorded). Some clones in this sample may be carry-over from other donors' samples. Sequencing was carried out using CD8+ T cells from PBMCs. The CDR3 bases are TGTGCCAGCAGTTTTCAGGGGACAGGGAACGAGCAGTACTTC. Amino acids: CASSFQGTGNEQYF. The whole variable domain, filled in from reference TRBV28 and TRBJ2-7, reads DVKVTQSSRYLVKRTGEKVFLECVQDMDHENMFWYRQDPGLGLRLIYFSYDVKMKEKGDIPEGYSVSREKKERFSLILESASTNQTSMYLCASSFQGTGNEQYFGPGTRLTVT.